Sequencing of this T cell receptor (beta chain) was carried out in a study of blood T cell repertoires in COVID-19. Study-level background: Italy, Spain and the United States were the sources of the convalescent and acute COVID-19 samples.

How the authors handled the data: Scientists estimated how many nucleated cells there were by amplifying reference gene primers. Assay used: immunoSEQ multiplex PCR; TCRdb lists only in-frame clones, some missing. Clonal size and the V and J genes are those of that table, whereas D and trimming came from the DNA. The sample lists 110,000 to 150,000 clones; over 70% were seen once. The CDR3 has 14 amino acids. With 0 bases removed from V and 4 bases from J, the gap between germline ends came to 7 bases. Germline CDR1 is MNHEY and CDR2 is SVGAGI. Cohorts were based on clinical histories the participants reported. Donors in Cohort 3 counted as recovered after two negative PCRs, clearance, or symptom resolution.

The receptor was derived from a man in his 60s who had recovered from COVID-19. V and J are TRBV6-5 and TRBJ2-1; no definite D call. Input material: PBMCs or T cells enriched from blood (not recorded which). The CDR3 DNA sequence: TGTGCCAGCAGTTACTCCAACACGTACAATGAGCAGTTCTTC. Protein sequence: CASSYSNTYNEQFF.